Each of the 28 T cell receptor beta chains below was sequenced from the same sample in a study of blood T cell repertoires in COVID-19. Clones were sequenced by immunoSEQ multiplex PCR, and TCRdb holds only the in-frame ones, with some missing. The sample carries about 140,000 clones, roughly 80% recorded once. The sequenced sample consisted of peripheral blood. The receptors derive from a man aged 50-60 years with active or convalescent COVID-19.

CDR3 DNA sequence: TGTGCCCACAGGGTGAACACCGGGGAGCTGTTTTTT. This encodes CAHRVNTGELFF. The V and J genes are TRBV28 and TRBJ2-2, with TRBD1 as a possible D gene (6 bases). The CDR3 loop spans 12 amino acids. Germline-derived CDR1 and CDR2 are MDHEN and SYDVKM. Between the trimmed V and J ends, which lost 11 bases and 1 base, there was a span of 8 bases.

The chain has TRBV2 and TRBJ2-5; TRBD2 aligns across 9 bases. The V segment lost 9 bases and the J segment 2 bases; nucleotides outside the gene matches: 10. This CDR3 is 15 amino acids long. CDR1 SNHLY and CDR2 FYNNEI come from the germline V gene. The CDR3 loop is CASLNTLAGQETQYF. CDR3 in DNA: TGTGCCAGTCTTAATACTCTAGCGGGACAAGAGACCCAGTACTTC.

The chain carries TRBV2 and TRBJ2-5; 9 bases are shared with TRBD2. Germline assignment: CDR1 SNHLY and CDR2 FYNNEI. With V trimmed by 3 bases and J by 4 bases, 9 bases remained unmatched. The CDR3 length is 16 residues. DNA of the CDR3: TGTGCCAGCAGTGATTGGCGAGCGGGAGGCGGAGAGACCCAGTACTTC. Translated: CASSDWRAGGGETQYF.

The chain combines TRBV18 with TRBJ2-7; the D gene is possibly TRBD2 (5 bases). The V gene lost 3 bases and the J gene lost 4 bases, with 10 bases spanning the gap. The CDR3 is 13 amino acids. Germline lookup yields CDR1 KGHSH and CDR2 LQKENI. The CDR3: CASSPGNPYEQYF. The DNA of the CDR3 is TGTGCCAGCTCACCCGGGAACCCTTACGAGCAGTACTTC. Full variable domain (remainder filled in from reference TRBV18 and TRBJ2-7): NAGVMQNPRHLVRRRGQEARLRCSPMKGHSHVYWYRQLPEEGLKFMVYLQKENIIDESGMPKERFSAEFPKEGPSILRIQQVVRGDSAAYFCASSPGNPYEQYFGPGTRLTVT.

This rearrangement joins TRBV19 to TRBJ1-4; D is unresolved. Germline CDR1 LNHDA, CDR2 SQIVND (reference sequence). V lost 7 bases and J lost 3, with 9 bases in between. The CDR3 has 13 amino acids. The CDR3 sequence: CASNEEANEKLFF. The CDR3 nucleotides are TGTGCCAGTAACGAAGAGGCTAATGAAAAACTGTTTTTT.

The chain recombines TRBV9 with TRBJ2-1; D is unresolved. The V end lost 0 bases, the J end lost 4 bases, and 8 bases lay between the germline ends. Germline loops: CDR1 SGDLS, CDR2 YYNGEE. The CDR3 is 14 residues long. This CDR3 reads CASSVAAGYNEQFF. The CDR3 nucleotides are TGTGCCAGCAGCGTAGCGGCAGGATACAATGAGCAGTTCTTC.

V and J are TRBV13 and TRBJ2-7, with TRBD1 as a possible D gene (6 bases). The CDR3 extends over 13 amino acids. From germline, CDR1 is PRHDT and CDR2 FYEKMQ (reference sequence). Deletions cut 8 bases from V and 0 bases from J, with 11 bases between. The CDR3 DNA is TGTGCCAGCGGGGACATATCCTCCTACGAGCAGTACTTC. Its translation: CASGDISSYEQYF.

The V gene is TRBV28, the J gene TRBJ2-1; the match to TRBD1 covers 7 bases. V lost 6 bases and J lost 1; bases outside the gene matches: 6. Germline CDR1 reads MDHEN; CDR2 reads SYDVKM. The CDR3 is made up of 15 amino acids. As DNA, the CDR3 is TGTGCCAGCAGCCCTAAACAGGGGTCCTACAATGAGCAGTTCTTC. As protein: CASSPKQGSYNEQFF.

This chain links TRBV9 with TRBJ2-7; D perhaps matches TRBD1 (6 bases). V was shortened by 0 bases and J by 6 bases, with 10 bases between the two germline ends. Germline values: CDR1 SGDLS, CDR2 YYNGEE. The CDR3 runs to 13 residues. The CDR3 protein is CASSVGGPSEQYF. CDR3 bases: TGTGCCAGCAGCGTAGGGGGGCCCAGCGAGCAGTACTTC.

The table lists this clone with a few counts. The rearrangement links TRBV7-2 to TRBJ2-3, with 8 bases matching TRBD2. The V and J ends lost 4 bases and 5 bases, in that order; junction bases with no gene match: 14. CDR3 size: 17 residues. CDR1 SGHTA and CDR2 FQGNSA come from the germline V gene. The CDR3 coding sequence is TGTGCCAGCAGCTCTGTGGGGCGAAGCGGGAGCCAAGATACGCAGTATTTT. Translation gives CASSSVGRSGSQDTQYF.

The chain has TRBV30 and TRBJ2-2, with D unclear. V was pared by 2 bases and J by 6 bases, with 16 bases between. Germline lookup yields CDR1 GTSNPN and CDR2 SVGIG (reference sequence). This CDR3 region has 15 residues. The CDR3 protein is CAWSQNLAAPGELFF. In nucleotides, the CDR3 is TGTGCCTGGAGTCAAAACCTGGCAGCGCCCGGGGAGCTGTTTTTT.

This chain joins TRBV18 and TRBJ2-1, with D uncertain. The CDR3 covers 14 residues. Germline loops: CDR1 KGHSH, CDR2 LQKENI. Trimming shortened V by 0 bases and J by 6 bases, and 9 bases separated the two germline ends. This CDR3 reads CASSPPVRSNEQFF. DNA of the CDR3: TGTGCCAGCTCACCACCGGTGAGAAGCAATGAGCAGTTCTTC.

In its sample, this clone was seen many times. One end of the junction is discordant with germline, which a read error may explain. This sequence joins TRBV6-2 or TRBV6-3 and TRBJ2-3; tentatively, D is TRBD2 (6 bases). Germline-derived CDR1 and CDR2 are MNHEY and SVGEGT. The CDR3 extends over 16 amino acids. The CDR3 bases are TGTGCCAGCAGTTCTCCCCGGGACTTACAACACAGATACCGGGATTTT. This codes for CASSSPRDLQHRYRDF.

The genes are TRBV19 and TRBJ2-7; a weak D match, TRBD2 (5 bases). Germline V gene lookup returns CDR1 LNHDA and CDR2 SQIVND (reference sequence). The CDR3 length is 16 residues. Trimming took 1 base from V and 1 from J, leaving 14 bases between them. The CDR3, as DNA: TGTGCCAGTAGTATAGCCTGGAGCGGTTCTTCCTACGAGCAGTACTTC. Its protein product is CASSIAWSGSSYEQYF. The full variable domain, with the rest looked up from reference TRBV19 and TRBJ2-7, is DGGITQSPKYLFRKEGQNVTLSCEQNLNHDAMYWYRQDPGQGLRLIYYSQIVNDFQKGDIAEGYSVSREKKESFPLTVTSAQKNPTAFYLCASSIAWSGSSYEQYFGPGTRLTVT.

The chain employs TRBV6-5 and TRBJ1-2, with D unclear. The CDR3 runs to 12 residues. Trimming left V 9 bases short and J 4 bases short, with 12 bases between. Germline CDR1 and CDR2: MNHEY and SVGAGI. The CDR3 sequence is CASSGEGYGYTF. The CDR3 coding sequence is TGTGCCAGTTCCGGAGAGGGCTATGGCTACACCTTC.

This chain joins TRBV18 and TRBJ2-2; a weak D match, TRBD1 (5 bases). Trimming took off 3 bases at V and 7 bases at J, with 9 bases between the two ends. The CDR3 is 13 amino acids. CDR1 is KGHSH, CDR2 LQKENI, per germline. CDR3 coding DNA: TGTGCCAGCTCACCCCAGGGTCTCGGGGAGCTGTTTTTT. Translated: CASSPQGLGELFF.

The V gene is TRBV9, the J gene TRBJ2-1, with 10 bases matching TRBD2. With 6 bases clipped from V and 6 bases from J, the junction kept 12 bases outside the gene matches. The CDR3 is 16 residues long. CDR1 is SGDLS, CDR2 YYNGEE, per germline. The CDR3 DNA sequence: TGTGCCAGCAACCGAGGAGCGGGAGGGGCGGGCAATGAGCAGTTCTTC. It is translated as CASNRGAGGAGNEQFF. Full variable domain (outside the CDR3, taken from reference TRBV9 and TRBJ2-1): DSGVTQTPKHLITATGQRVTLRCSPRSGDLSVYWYQQSLDQGLQFLIQYYNGEERAKGNILERFSAQQFPDLHSELNLSSLELGDSALYFCASNRGAGGAGNEQFFGPGTRLTVL.

V and J are TRBV7-6 and TRBJ1-2; 9 bases match TRBD1. CDR3 length: 13 amino acids. V lost 5 bases and J lost 6; bases outside the gene matches: 4. Germline V gene sequence: CDR1 SGHVS, CDR2 FNYEAQ. The CDR3 protein is CASSVGQGNGYTF. CDR3 DNA: TGTGCCAGCAGCGTAGGACAGGGGAATGGCTACACCTTC. Complete variable domain (other parts from reference TRBV7-6 and TRBJ1-2): GAGVSQSPRYKVTKRGQDVALRCDPISGHVSLYWYRQALGQGPEFLTYFNYEAQQDKSGLPNDRFSAERPEGSISTLTIQRTEQRDSAMYRCASSVGQGNGYTFGSGTRLTVV.

The V call is TRBV28, the J call TRBJ1-5, with D possibly matching TRBD1 (6 bases). Germline lookup yields CDR1 MDHEN and CDR2 SYDVKM. There are 15 residues in the CDR3. V lost 6 bases to trimming and J lost 1 base, with 13 bases between them. The CDR3 DNA follows: TGTGCCAGCAGCTCGCGGGGGCTCAGCAATCAGCCCCAGCATTTT. This gives the protein CASSSRGLSNQPQHF.

This clone was seen only a few times. The chain couples TRBV24-1 to TRBJ1-3; the D gene is possibly TRBD1 (6 bases). Germline lookup yields CDR1 KGHDR and CDR2 SFDVKD. Trimming pared 3 bases from V and 0 bases from J, leaving 11 bases between. CDR3 length: 16 residues. The CDR3 region has the DNA TGTGCCACCAGTGATCACAGGGCGAGCTCTGGAAACACCATATATTTT. This sequence encodes CATSDHRASSGNTIYF.

V and J are TRBV10-1 and TRBJ2-4; TRBD2 agrees at 12 bases. Germline lookup yields CDR1 WNHNN and CDR2 SYGVQD (reference sequence). V trimming: 2 bases; J trimming: 0 bases; junction bases outside the gene matches: 5. CDR3 size: 18 residues. The CDR3 is CASSEGTSGSLAKNIQYF. The CDR3 nucleotides are TGCGCCAGCAGTGAGGGGACTAGCGGGTCCCTAGCCAAAAACATTCAGTACTTC.

This chain connects TRBV19 to TRBJ1-1; 12 bases agree with TRBD1. This CDR3 comprises 13 residues. Germline V gene data show CDR1 as LNHDA and CDR2 as SQIVND (reference sequence). CDR3 bases: TGTGGATCCGGGACAGGGGGCCGAACTGAAGCTTTCTTT. It is translated as CGSGTGGRTEAFF.

The J gene is TRBJ1-1, the V gene TRBV6-5, with 7 positions matching TRBD1. CDR1 MNHEY and CDR2 SVGAGI come from the germline V gene. V was clipped by 7 bases and J by 0 bases; unmatched bases: 5. This CDR3 has 14 amino acids. Here the CDR3 DNA reads TGTGCCAGCACCAACAGGGGAATGAACACTGAAGCTTTCTTT. This translates into CASTNRGMNTEAFF.

The chain has TRBV11-3 and TRBJ2-7; 7 bases are shared with TRBD2. The trim removed 5 bases at V and 0 bases at J, leaving 7 bases unmatched. Germline-derived CDR1 and CDR2 are SGHNT and YENEEA. The CDR3 loop spans 15 amino acids. CDR3 DNA sequence: TGTGCCAGCAGCCGGAGCGGGGCCCTCTCCTACGAGCAGTACTTC. This gives the protein CASSRSGALSYEQYF.

The CDR3 here is CASSFGAGAGDEQFF. The CDR3 DNA reads TGTGCCAGCAGCTTCGGTGCAGGGGCGGGGGATGAGCAGTTCTTC. The J gene is TRBJ2-1, the V gene TRBV11-3; D possibly corresponds to TRBD2 (7 bases). Trimming cost V 3 bases and J 8 bases, with 17 bases left between them. CDR3 length: 15 amino acids. The germline V gene has CDR1 SGHNT and CDR2 YENEEA.

The V call is TRBV11-2, the J call TRBJ1-3, with 8 bases aligning to TRBD1. Trimming took 3 bases from V and 16 from J; bases not matched to a gene: 8. Germline V gene data show CDR1 as SGHAT and CDR2 as FQNNGV. The CDR3 totals 12 residues. CDR3 nucleotides: TGTGCCAGCAGCTTTGGGGGACAGGTCGATTATTTT. The encoded protein is CASSFGGQVDYF. Complete variable domain (other parts from reference TRBV11-2 and TRBJ1-3): EAGVAQSPRYKIIEKRQSVAFWCNPISGHATLYWYQQILGQGPKLLIQFQNNGVVDDSQLPKDRFSAERLKGVDSTLKIQPAKLEDSAVYLCASSFGGQVDYFGEGSWLTVV.

The CDR3 sequence: CASSLLGRKYEQYF. The CDR3 bases are TGTGCCAGCAGCTTGCTCGGGAGGAAGTACGAGCAGTACTTC. The V call is TRBV5-4, the J call TRBJ2-7; 7 nucleotides match TRBD2. This CDR3 is built from 14 residues. In germline, CDR1 is SGHNT, CDR2 YYREEE (reference sequence). The trim removed 1 base at V and 4 bases at J, leaving 5 bases unmatched.

This clone was found a few times. The chain employs TRBV7-3 and TRBJ2-7; TRBD2 matches 10 bases. The CDR3 runs 13 residues. Germline V gene sequence: CDR1 SGHTA, CDR2 FQGTGA. The J segment lost 4 bases and the V segment lost 7 bases, leaving 4 bases of the junction unmatched. CDR3 coding DNA: TGTGCCAGCAAAAAGCGGGAGGGATACGAGCAGTACTTC. Protein product: CASKKREGYEQYF.